This entry features one TCR beta chain sequence. Antigen specificity is unknown. Germline lookup yields CDR1 SGHRS and CDR2 YFSETQ. The CDR3 is 19 residues long. TCRdb re-called the 5' RACE reads; one entry per CDR3 protein, DNA not given. The sample table sets out 110,000 or so distinct CDR3 sequences. Each donor gave less than 3 ml of peripheral blood. This entry is derived from a study of monozygotic twins with inflammatory bowel disease. Study results and caveats: Healthy twins showed more clonotype sharing with others than IBD patients, especially patients with disease activity.

The source material was blood. The receptor's source is a human donor with ulcerative colitis or Crohn's disease, or a healthy co-twin of an affected twin (not recorded which). V and J are TRBV5-1 and TRBJ2-3; checking the TCRdb D call of TRBD2 is not possible without DNA. CDR3 sequence: CASSLAVDRAGGPADTQYF.